Listed here are 9 T cell receptor beta chains from one sample, sequenced in a study of T cells expressing NK-cell markers. From the 5' RACE reads, TCRdb lists one entry per CDR3 protein and no DNA. Its table records around 470,000 distinct CDR3 sequences. The sequencing sample was made of blood T cells: a sorted CD56 or NKG2C T cell subset, CD4+ or CD8+ T cells, or bulk PBMC T cells (not recorded which). The source of these receptors is a woman aged 50 to 65 in good health.

The chain uses TRBV7-2 and TRBJ2-5. There are 14 residues in the CDR3. CDR1 is SGHTA and CDR2 is FQGNSA in the germline V gene. CDR3 region: CASSLAMERETQYF. The complete variable domain, with remaining parts taken from reference TRBV7-2 and TRBJ2-5, reads GAGVSQSPSNKVTEKGKDVELRCDPISGHTALYWYRQSLGQGLEFLIYFQGNSAPDKSGLPSDRFSAERTGGSVSTLTIQRTQQEDSAVYLCASSLAMERETQYFGPGTRLLVL.

This chain's CDR3 is CASSPRGTSGVNEQFF. The rearrangement joins TRBV18 to TRBJ2-1; TCRdb designates TRBD2, a call that cannot be tested without DNA. Germline CDR1 and CDR2: KGHSH and LQKENI. The CDR3 extends over 16 amino acids.

CDR3 sequence: CASSLVAGKATEAFF. The chain joins TRBV7-6 to TRBJ1-1. Germline V gene data show CDR1 as SGHVS and CDR2 as FNYEAQ. This CDR3 is 15 amino acids long.

The chain has TRBV5-1 and TRBJ1-1. The CDR3 is 13 residues long. CDR1 is SGHRS, CDR2 YFSETQ, per germline. The CDR3 is CASSPGTSTEAFF.

The V gene is TRBV29-1, the J gene TRBJ1-6. The CDR3 is made up of 13 amino acids. Germline CDR1 is SQVTM and CDR2 is ANQGSEA. The CDR3 reads CSVETDTNSPLHF.

CDR3 in amino acids: CASRLWATYNEQFF. This chain connects TRBV12-2 to TRBJ2-1; TCRdb outputs TRBD2, but without DNA this stays unchecked. TRBV12-2 represents a pseudogene. This CDR3 region has 14 residues.

V usage is TRBV25-1 and J usage is TRBJ2-1; TCRdb's D gene call, TRBD1, goes unchecked for lack of DNA. The CDR3 runs to 15 residues. The germline gives CDR1 MGHDK, CDR2 SYGVNS. The chain's CDR3 is CASSDEGTVNNEQFF.

V gene TRBV5-1 combines with J gene TRBJ2-2; the TRBD1 assignment by TCRdb is unverifiable without DNA. CDR3 size: 15 residues. Germline V gene lookup returns CDR1 SGHRS and CDR2 YFSETQ. CDR3 amino acids: CASSLGTFSTGELFF. The whole variable domain, filled in from reference TRBV5-1 and TRBJ2-2, reads KAGVTQTPRYLIKTRGQQVTLSCSPISGHRSVSWYQQTPGQGLQFLFEYFSETQRNKGNFPGRFSGRQFSNSRSEMNVSTLELGDSALYLCASSLGTFSTGELFFGEGSRLTVL.

The chain links TRBV7-9 to TRBJ2-3; TCRdb names TRBD1, which stays unverified in the absence of DNA. This CDR3 spans 16 amino acids. From germline, CDR1 is SEHNR and CDR2 FQNEAQ (reference sequence). This chain's CDR3 is CASSLGEGGRTDTQYF.